Below are 27 T cell receptor beta chains sequenced from a single sample in a study of T cell repertoires in ileal Crohn's disease. Regarding time point: neoterminal ileum biopsy at postoperative endoscopy, about 6 months after surgery. Sequencing was performed with immunoSEQ multiplex PCR; in TCRdb, only in-frame clones are kept and a portion is missing. Of about 3,900 clones detected, 85% appear once; the ten largest clones hold around 13%. Sequencing was done on a sample of ileal tissue. The receptors were gathered from an adult with Crohn's disease.

This chain links TRBV4-1 with TRBJ2-3; 9 nucleotides line up with TRBD2. CDR3 length: 15 residues. CDR1 is MGHRA and CDR2 is YSYEKL in the germline V gene. The trim removed 5 bases at V and 0 bases at J, leaving 3 bases unmatched. CDR3 bases: TGCGCCAGCAGCTTACTAGCGGGCAGCACAGATACGCAGTATTTT. Protein product: CASSLLAGSTDTQYF.

V is TRBV11-3 and J is TRBJ2-7; a weak D match, TRBD2 (6 bases). The CDR3 is 13 amino acids. Trimming pared 11 bases from V and 4 bases from J, leaving 18 bases between. Germline V gene sequence: CDR1 SGHNT, CDR2 YENEEA. CDR3 region: CAPLGQGGYEQYF. DNA for the CDR3: TGTGCCCCCCTGGGCCAGGGAGGTTACGAGCAGTACTTC.

V and J are TRBV10-3 and TRBJ2-1; TRBD2 is a possible D gene (6 bases). Trimming took off 9 bases at V and 8 bases at J, with 20 bases between the two ends. The CDR3 totals 14 residues. Germline CDR1 reads ENHRY; CDR2 reads SYGVKD. This CDR3 reads CAIRGARVIDEQFF. In DNA form, the CDR3 reads TGTGCCATACGCGGGGCCAGGGTAATCGATGAGCAGTTCTTC.

The V and J genes are TRBV19 and TRBJ1-1; 7 bases align to TRBD1. Germline-derived CDR1 and CDR2 are LNHDA and SQIVND (reference sequence). The CDR3 totals 17 residues. V was clipped by 1 base and J by 2 bases; unmatched bases: 10. CDR3 region: CASSIGKGTVKNTEAFF. In nucleotides, the CDR3 is TGTGCCAGTAGTATAGGAAAGGGGACAGTGAAAAACACTGAAGCTTTCTTT.

The chain is built from TRBV5-4 and TRBJ1-2; possibly TRBD1 for D (5 bases). This CDR3 is 14 amino acids long. From germline, CDR1 is SGHNT and CDR2 YYREEE (reference sequence). V lost 0 bases and J 4 bases, leaving 10 bases between the germline ends. CDR3 region: CASSLGRASYGYTF. The DNA of the CDR3 is TGTGCCAGCAGCTTGGGCAGGGCCTCCTATGGCTACACCTTC.

V is TRBV5-4 and J is TRBJ1-6, with a tentative D call TRBD1 (6 bases). This CDR3 contains 16 residues. The germline V gene has CDR1 SGHNT and CDR2 YYREEE (reference sequence). Deletions cut 4 bases from V and 8 bases from J, with 19 bases between. CDR3 nucleotides: TGTGCCAGCAGCCTAACCCCAGGGGACACCGATTCACCCCTCCACTTT. Amino acid sequence: CASSLTPGDTDSPLHF.

The chain employs TRBV6-4 and TRBJ2-5, with TRBD2 identical over 8 bases. Trimming took 3 bases from V and 2 from J; bases not matched to a gene: 5. CDR1 and CDR2 (germline): MRHNA, SNTAGT. The CDR3 contains 15 residues. The CDR3 DNA follows: TGTGCCAGCAGTGAAGAGAGCGGGGGACAAGAGACCCAGTACTTC. This gives the protein CASSEESGGQETQYF.

The rearrangement links TRBV28 to TRBJ2-7, with 9 bases lining up with TRBD1. The trim removed 6 bases at V and 0 bases at J, leaving 6 bases unmatched. CDR1 MDHEN and CDR2 SYDVKM come from the germline V gene. CDR3 length equals 15 residues. CDR3 sequence reads: CASRLDRGFSYEQYF. CDR3 bases: TGTGCCAGCAGACTCGACAGGGGGTTCTCCTACGAGCAGTACTTC. Combining the CDR3 with reference TRBV28 and TRBJ2-7 gives the whole variable domain DVKVTQSSRYLVKRTGEKVFLECVQDMDHENMFWYRQDPGLGLRLIYFSYDVKMKEKGDIPEGYSVSREKKERFSLILESASTNQTSMYLCASRLDRGFSYEQYFGPGTRLTVT.

The genes are TRBV6-6 and TRBJ1-2; possibly TRBD1 for D (6 bases). V shed 5 bases and J shed 8 bases, with 15 bases lying between them. CDR3 length: 13 residues. The germline CDR1 and CDR2 sequences are MNHNY and SVGAGI (reference sequence). The CDR3 protein is CASSPKTGHGYTF. The CDR3 DNA reads TGTGCCAGCAGTCCTAAAACAGGGCACGGCTACACCTTC.

The chain recombines TRBV10-3 with TRBJ2-7; a weak D match, TRBD1 (5 bases). CDR3 length equals 11 residues. V was trimmed by 3 bases and J by 6 bases, leaving 6 bases between them. The V gene's germline CDR1 is ENHRY and CDR2 SYGVKD. The CDR3 DNA follows: TGTGCCATCAGTGATCAGGGCGAGCAGTACTTC. Its protein product is CAISDQGEQYF.

The rearrangement joins TRBV30 to TRBJ1-6, with unresolved D. The CDR3 has 17 amino acids. Per the germline V gene, CDR1 is GTSNPN and CDR2 is SVGIG (reference sequence). The V end lost 2 bases, the J end lost 0 bases, and 14 bases lay between the germline ends. CDR3 loop: CAWSYGRTDSYNSPLHF. As DNA, the CDR3 is TGTGCCTGGAGTTACGGGAGAACAGACTCCTATAATTCACCCCTCCACTTT.

The chain couples TRBV29-1 to TRBJ1-2, with 8 bases that match TRBD1. After removal of 7 bases from V and 3 bases from J, the junction contained 4 bases not matched to a gene. CDR3 length equals 12 residues. Germline-derived CDR1 and CDR2 are SQVTM and ANQGSEA. CDR3 in DNA: TGCAGCGGTCAGGGGGCGGACTATGGCTACACCTTC. Translating it yields CSGQGADYGYTF.

The chain carries TRBV9 and TRBJ2-5; 10 bases match TRBD2. The junction had 2 bases not matched to a gene; V was cut back by 3 bases and J by 0 bases. The CDR3 contains 15 residues. From germline, CDR1 is SGDLS and CDR2 YYNGEE. CDR3 in DNA: TGTGCCAGCAGCGAGGGACTAGCGAACCAAGAGACCCAGTACTTC. Amino acids: CASSEGLANQETQYF.

This clone was observed a handful of times. This sequence joins TRBV27 and TRBJ1-4, with a tentative D call TRBD1 (6 bases). The CDR3 totals 14 residues. Germline-derived CDR1 and CDR2 are MNHEY and SMNVEV (reference sequence). Trimming took 6 bases from V and 3 from J, leaving 11 bases between them. Written as DNA, the CDR3 is TGTGCCAGCAGCCTAGGACAGCCTAATGAAAAACTGTTTTTT. Translating it yields CASSLGQPNEKLFF. The whole variable domain, remainder taken from reference TRBV27 and TRBJ1-4, is EAQVTQNPRYLITVTGKKLTVTCSQNMNHEYMSWYRQDPGLGLRQIYYSMNVEVTDKGDVPEGYKVSRKEKRNFPLILESPSPNQTSLYFCASSLGQPNEKLFFGSGTQLSVL.

This sequence joins TRBV10-3 and TRBJ1-2; D is perhaps TRBD1 (6 bases). The length of the CDR3 is 13 residues. The germline V and J ends were trimmed by 10 bases and 1 base, with 13 bases remaining between them. Germline CDR1 is ENHRY and CDR2 is SYGVKD. In DNA, the CDR3 is TGTGCCACCATTACGGACAGTAACTATGGCTACACCTTC. As protein: CATITDSNYGYTF.

The chain links TRBV19 to TRBJ2-7, with 8 nucleotides matching TRBD2. Germline CDR1 is LNHDA and CDR2 is SQIVND (reference sequence). This CDR3 has 14 amino acids. The V and J ends lost 5 bases and 7 bases, in that order; junction bases with no gene match: 10. The CDR3 DNA sequence: TGTGCCAGTAGTTCGAGCGGGGGCCGTGGGGAGCAGTACTTC. It is translated as CASSSSGGRGEQYF.

This chain uses TRBV4-2 with TRBJ2-3; the D gene is possibly TRBD2 (5 bases). V lost 0 bases to trimming and J lost 4 bases, with 17 bases between them. The CDR3 spans 17 residues. The germline V gene encodes CDR1 LGHNA and CDR2 YNFKEQ. CDR3 sequence reads: CASSQEDFEGLADTQYF. The CDR3 coding sequence is TGTGCCAGCAGCCAAGAGGATTTCGAGGGCCTCGCAGATACGCAGTATTTT.

This clone appeared a single time. The chain combines TRBV4-2 with TRBJ1-1, with a tentative D call TRBD1 (5 bases). V lost 4 bases and J 6 bases, leaving 15 bases between the germline ends. This CDR3 has 14 residues. CDR1 is LGHNA, CDR2 YNFKEQ, per germline. The CDR3: CASSPKTVVAEAFF. CDR3 sequence (DNA): TGTGCCAGCAGCCCTAAGACAGTGGTCGCTGAAGCTTTCTTT.

This chain links TRBV5-4 with TRBJ1-1, with 9 bases lining up with TRBD1. V trimming: 0 bases; J trimming: 5 bases; junction bases outside the gene matches: 5. The CDR3 has 15 residues. From germline, CDR1 is SGHNT and CDR2 YYREEE (reference sequence). In DNA form, the CDR3 reads TGTGCCAGCAGCTTGGCGGGGACAGGGAGGACTGAAGCTTTCTTT. Its protein product is CASSLAGTGRTEAFF.

The genes are TRBV6-5 and TRBJ1-2; D not certain. The CDR3 runs 13 residues. Between the trimmed V and J ends, which lost 1 base and 6 bases, there was a span of 9 bases. Germline loops: CDR1 MNHEY, CDR2 SVGAGI. The CDR3 protein is CASSYWPSNGYTF. The CDR3 DNA sequence: TGTGCCAGCAGTTACTGGCCGTCAAATGGCTACACCTTC.

The V call is TRBV27, the J call TRBJ1-2; no definite D call. V was clipped by 3 bases and J by 6 bases, with 17 bases between them. Germline V CDR1 and CDR2: MNHEY, SMNVEV (reference sequence). CDR3 size: 15 residues. This CDR3 is CASSFEGELGNGYTF. Here the CDR3 DNA reads TGTGCCAGCAGTTTCGAAGGAGAATTAGGAAATGGCTACACCTTC.

V usage is TRBV7-7 and J usage is TRBJ2-2; TRBD2 agrees at 7 bases. Trimming at V came to 5 bases and at J to 7 bases, leaving 13 bases not matched to a gene. CDR1 and CDR2 from the germline V gene are SSHAT and FNYEAQ (reference sequence). The CDR3 has 16 residues. CDR3 amino acids: CASSPLLADPGGELFF. The DNA of the CDR3 is TGTGCCAGCAGCCCACTGCTAGCGGACCCCGGCGGGGAGCTGTTTTTT.

The chain links TRBV28 to TRBJ2-7, with TRBD1 matching 9 bases. Per the germline V gene, CDR1 is MDHEN and CDR2 is SYDVKM. CDR3 size: 13 residues. Trimming took 6 bases from V and 4 from J; bases not matched to a gene: 4. This CDR3 reads CASRRDRVYEQYF. CDR3 coding DNA: TGTGCCAGCAGGAGGGACAGGGTATACGAGCAGTACTTC.

The chain carries TRBV19 and TRBJ2-1, with a weak D call TRBD2 (6 bases). CDR3 length: 14 residues. CDR1 LNHDA and CDR2 SQIVND come from the germline V gene (reference sequence). Trimming removed 3 bases from V and 9 bases from J, with 15 bases in between. In nucleotides, the CDR3 is TGTGCCAGTAGTATCGGGACTTTAAACAGTGAGCAGTTCTTC. This encodes CASSIGTLNSEQFF.

This clone was seen just once. The chain carries TRBV7-9 and TRBJ2-2; a weak D match, TRBD1 (7 bases). Germline V CDR1 and CDR2: SEHNR, FQNEAQ (reference sequence). This CDR3 is 17 amino acids long. The ends were cut back, 5 bases at V and 1 base at J, with 17 bases in the middle. For the CDR3, the DNA is TGTGCCAGCAGCCCGGTTGGAGGGGGCGAGAACACCGGGGAGCTGTTTTTT. It codes for CASSPVGGGENTGELFF.

CDR3: CASSLFGGGGIYNEQFF. CDR3 bases: TGCGCCAGCAGCTTGTTTGGCGGAGGTGGGATCTACAATGAGCAGTTCTTC. V gene TRBV5-1 combines with J gene TRBJ2-1; D is possibly TRBD2 (5 bases). Trimming pared 1 base from V and 3 bases from J, leaving 17 bases between. The CDR3 sequence is 17 residues long. CDR1 and CDR2 (germline): SGHRS, YFSETQ.

V gene TRBV6-6 combines with J gene TRBJ1-2; perhaps TRBD1 as D (6 bases). This CDR3 has 11 residues. With 10 bases removed from V and 4 bases from J, the gap between germline ends came to 10 bases. Germline CDR1 reads MNHNY; CDR2 reads SVGAGI (reference sequence). The CDR3 protein is CATSDSYGYTF. In DNA form, the CDR3 reads TGTGCCACCTCGGACAGCTATGGCTACACCTTC.